These 11 T cell receptor beta chains came from one sample sequenced in a study of OX40 agonist ivuxolimab in advanced cancers. Profiled with immunoSEQ multiplex PCR; TCRdb holds only in-frame clones, not every one. Among some 66,000 clones, 83% were seen once, and the ten largest hold 2.5%. This sample comprised CD4+ or CD8+ T cells sorted from blood, obtained in a trial of the OX40 agonist ivuxolimab. These receptor sequences come from an adult with an advanced solid tumor such as melanoma, head and neck, liver or kidney cancer.

The chain recombines TRBV9 with TRBJ2-7; the D call may be TRBD1 or TRBD2 (5 bases each). This CDR3 contains 14 residues. Germline lookup yields CDR1 SGDLS and CDR2 YYNGEE. V was clipped by 0 bases and J by 6 bases, with 13 bases between them. CDR3 nucleotides: TGTGCCAGCAGCGTAGGTGGGGGAATGGGCGAGCAGTACTTC. Encoded protein: CASSVGGGMGEQYF.

The V call is TRBV7-2, the J call TRBJ2-1; no clear D gene. The CDR3 consists of 14 residues. Germline V gene sequence: CDR1 SGHTA, CDR2 FQGNSA. The germline V and J ends were trimmed by 2 bases and 0 bases, with 5 bases remaining between them. This CDR3 is CASSLSPSYNEQFF. The CDR3 DNA sequence: TGTGCCAGCAGCTTATCGCCCTCCTACAATGAGCAGTTCTTC. The full variable domain, completed using reference TRBV7-2 and TRBJ2-1, is GAGVSQSPSNKVTEKGKDVELRCDPISGHTALYWYRQSLGQGLEFLIYFQGNSAPDKSGLPSDRFSAERTGGSVSTLTIQRTQQEDSAVYLCASSLSPSYNEQFFGPGTRLTVL.

The CDR3 protein is CASSRPPGVSNEQFF. The CDR3 DNA sequence: TGTGCCAGCAGCCGGCCACCAGGGGTTAGTAATGAGCAGTTCTTC. V and J are TRBV7-2 and TRBJ2-1; TRBD1 might be the D (6 bases). V gave up 5 bases and J gave up 7 bases, with 18 bases separating them. CDR1 and CDR2 from the germline V gene are SGHTA and FQGNSA. The CDR3 has 15 amino acids.

Within the sample, this clone is medium-sized. The chain employs TRBV19 and TRBJ2-7, with TRBD2 as a possible D gene (7 bases). The CDR3 extends over 15 amino acids. V gave up 6 bases and J gave up 4 bases, with 19 bases separating them. Germline lookup yields CDR1 LNHDA and CDR2 SQIVND (reference sequence). Here the CDR3 DNA reads TGTGCCAGTAGCGAAATACAGGGAGGGGAGTACGAGCAGTACTTC. This codes for CASSEIQGGEYEQYF. Looking up the rest from reference TRBV19 and TRBJ2-7 gives the full variable domain: DGGITQSPKYLFRKEGQNVTLSCEQNLNHDAMYWYRQDPGQGLRLIYYSQIVNDFQKGDIAEGYSVSREKKESFPLTVTSAQKNPTAFYLCASSEIQGGEYEQYFGPGTRLTVT.

The chain joins TRBV11-3 to TRBJ1-1, with no clear D. This CDR3 comprises 15 residues. In germline, CDR1 is SGHNT, CDR2 YENEEA. Trimming removed 6 bases from V and 8 bases from J, with 22 bases in between. Here the CDR3 DNA reads TGTGCCAGCAGACGCCTAGGAAGGAGGGCCGAGGAAGCTTTCTTT. It yields the protein CASRRLGRRAEEAFF.

The chain has TRBV6-4 and TRBJ1-2; D not certain. Between the trimmed V and J ends, which lost 4 bases and 4 bases, there was a span of 19 bases. CDR3 size: 16 residues. Germline CDR1 MRHNA, CDR2 SNTAGT. The CDR3, as DNA: TGTGCCAGCAGTGTGGAGGCGGGCGGTGACACCTATGGCTACACCTTC. It yields the protein CASSVEAGGDTYGYTF.

This chain uses TRBV5-1 with TRBJ2-5, with unresolved D. Germline CDR1 and CDR2: SGHRS and YFSETQ. The V and J ends lost 1 base and 0 bases respectively, with 10 bases between them. The CDR3 runs to 15 residues. CDR3 region: CASSLWGLDQETQYF. As DNA, the CDR3 is TGCGCCAGCAGCTTGTGGGGTTTGGACCAAGAGACCCAGTACTTC.

The rearrangement joins TRBV27 to TRBJ1-5; D unresolved. Germline V gene data show CDR1 as MNHEY and CDR2 as SMNVEV (reference sequence). The V end lost 5 bases, the J end lost 0 bases, and 11 bases lay between the germline ends. This CDR3 is built from 15 residues. The CDR3 loop reads CASSPAGGSNQPQHF. The CDR3 DNA follows: TGTGCCAGCAGTCCCGCCGGCGGTAGCAATCAGCCCCAGCATTTT.

The chain has TRBV19 and TRBJ2-1, with TRBD2 matching 7 bases. CDR3 length equals 12 residues. The germline V gene encodes CDR1 LNHDA and CDR2 SQIVND (reference sequence). V gave up 9 bases and J gave up 8 bases; unmatched junction bases: 7. This CDR3 is CASQGLTDEQFF. The CDR3 DNA follows: TGTGCCAGCCAGGGACTAACGGATGAGCAGTTCTTC.

This clone occurred many times. J is TRBJ2-3 and V is TRBV20-1, with no clear D. Trimming stripped 5 bases from V and 4 bases from J, with 7 bases between. The CDR3 covers 11 residues. Germline CDR1 DFQATT, CDR2 SNEGSKA (reference sequence). The CDR3 loop is CSAPYPDTQYF. For the CDR3, the DNA is TGCAGTGCTCCCTACCCAGATACGCAGTATTTT.

This chain joins TRBV19 and TRBJ1-5; D possibly corresponds to TRBD1 (6 bases). Germline V CDR1 and CDR2: LNHDA, SQIVND (reference sequence). Trimming took 4 bases from V and 0 from J, leaving 16 bases between them. CDR3 length: 17 amino acids. CDR3 amino acids: CASSSLQGEYSNQPQHF. In DNA form, the CDR3 reads TGTGCCAGTAGTAGCCTACAGGGTGAGTATAGCAATCAGCCCCAGCATTTT. The full variable domain, rest sourced from reference TRBV19 and TRBJ1-5, is DGGITQSPKYLFRKEGQNVTLSCEQNLNHDAMYWYRQDPGQGLRLIYYSQIVNDFQKGDIAEGYSVSREKKESFPLTVTSAQKNPTAFYLCASSSLQGEYSNQPQHFGDGTRLSIL.